The 2 T cell receptor beta chains presented below share a single source sample, sequenced in a study of post-analysis software for immune sequencing data. Whole-study findings and limits: Roughly five TRBV segments appeared more often in patients than in controls, and TRBV5-6, TRBV5-1 and TRBV20-1 were among these.

Unique molecular identifiers had been added to the TCR beta cDNA libraries. TCRdb ran MiXCR on the PCR reads and lists one entry per CDR3 protein. Of hundreds of thousands of distinct CDR3 sequences in the sample, roughly half were seen once. These receptors have no known antigen. Sequenced input: blood. The receptors come from a girl between 5 and 17 years old with multiple sclerosis.

The J gene is TRBJ2-3, the V gene TRBV10-3, with D tentatively TRBD2 (5 bases). The ends were cut back, 3 bases at V and 0 bases at J, with 10 bases in the middle. This CDR3 comprises 15 residues. Germline CDR1 and CDR2: ENHRY and SYGVKD. The CDR3 spells CAISERETSTDTQYF. The CDR3 coding sequence is TGTGCCATCAGTGAACGGGAAACTAGCACAGATACGCAGTATTTT.

Notes on this clonotype: One end of the junction varies from germline; a read error may be responsible. The chain uses TRBV11-2 and TRBJ1-4; D uncertain. The CDR3 is made up of 15 amino acids. The V gene's germline CDR1 is SGHAT and CDR2 FQNNGV. This CDR3 reads CASSLTRAGNEKRFF. The DNA of the CDR3 is TGTGCCAGCAGCCTTACGAGGGCCGGTAATGAAAAACGGTTTTTT.